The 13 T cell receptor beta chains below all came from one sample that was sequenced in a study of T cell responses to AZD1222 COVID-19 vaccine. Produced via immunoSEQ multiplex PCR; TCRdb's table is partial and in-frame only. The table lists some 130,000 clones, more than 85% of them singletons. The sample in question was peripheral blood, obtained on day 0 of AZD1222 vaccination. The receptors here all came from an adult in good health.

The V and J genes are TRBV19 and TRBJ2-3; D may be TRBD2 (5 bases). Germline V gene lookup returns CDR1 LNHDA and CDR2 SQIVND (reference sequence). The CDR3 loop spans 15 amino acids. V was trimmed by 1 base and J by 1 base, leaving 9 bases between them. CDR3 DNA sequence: TGTGCCAGTAGTATAGGAGGGTCAGGCACAGATACGCAGTATTTT. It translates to CASSIGGSGTDTQYF.

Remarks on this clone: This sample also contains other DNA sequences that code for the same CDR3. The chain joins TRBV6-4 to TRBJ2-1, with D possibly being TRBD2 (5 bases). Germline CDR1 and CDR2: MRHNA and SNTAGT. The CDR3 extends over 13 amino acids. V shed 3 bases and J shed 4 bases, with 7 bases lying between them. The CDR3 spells CASSEDSYNEQFF. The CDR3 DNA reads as TGTGCCAGCAGTGAGGACTCATACAATGAGCAGTTCTTC.

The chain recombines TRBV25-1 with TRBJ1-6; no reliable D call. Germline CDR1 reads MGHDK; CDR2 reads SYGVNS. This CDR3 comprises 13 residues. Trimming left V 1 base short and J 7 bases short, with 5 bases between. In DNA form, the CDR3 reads TGTGCCAGCAGTGAATTCGGGAATTCACCCCTCCACTTT. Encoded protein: CASSEFGNSPLHF.

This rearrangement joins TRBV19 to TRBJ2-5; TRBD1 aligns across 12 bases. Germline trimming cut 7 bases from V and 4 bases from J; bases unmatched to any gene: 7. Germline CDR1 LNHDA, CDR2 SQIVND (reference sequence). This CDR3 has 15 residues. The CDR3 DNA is TGTGCCAGTATATCGGGACAGGGGGCAGGAGAGACCCAGTACTTC. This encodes CASISGQGAGETQYF.

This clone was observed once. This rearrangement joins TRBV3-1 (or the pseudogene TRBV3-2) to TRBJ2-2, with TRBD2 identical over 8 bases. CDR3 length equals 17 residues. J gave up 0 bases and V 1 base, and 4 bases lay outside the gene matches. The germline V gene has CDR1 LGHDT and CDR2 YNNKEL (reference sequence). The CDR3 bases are TGTGCCAGCAGCCAAGTTAAGCGGGGGCCGAACACCGGGGAGCTGTTTTTT. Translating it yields CASSQVKRGPNTGELFF.

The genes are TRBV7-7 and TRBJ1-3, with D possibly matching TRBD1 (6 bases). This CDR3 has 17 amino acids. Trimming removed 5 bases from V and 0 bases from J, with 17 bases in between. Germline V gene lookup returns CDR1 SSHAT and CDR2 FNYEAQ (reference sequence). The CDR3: CASSPTWGASSGNTIYF. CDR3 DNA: TGTGCCAGCAGCCCCACTTGGGGGGCGAGCTCTGGAAACACCATATATTTT.

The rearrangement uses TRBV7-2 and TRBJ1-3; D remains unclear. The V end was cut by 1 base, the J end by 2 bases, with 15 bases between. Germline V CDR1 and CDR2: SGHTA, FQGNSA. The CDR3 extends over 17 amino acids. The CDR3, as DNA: TGTGCCAGCAGCTTAGTAGCGGCGCAAGTAACTGGAAACACCATATATTTT. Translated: CASSLVAAQVTGNTIYF.

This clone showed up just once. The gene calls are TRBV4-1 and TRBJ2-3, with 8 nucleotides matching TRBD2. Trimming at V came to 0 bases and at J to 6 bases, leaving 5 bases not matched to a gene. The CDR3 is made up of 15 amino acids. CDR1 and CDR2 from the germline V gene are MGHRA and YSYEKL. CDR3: CASSQEGLVLDTQYF. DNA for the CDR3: TGCGCCAGCAGCCAAGAGGGACTAGTTTTGGATACGCAGTATTTT.

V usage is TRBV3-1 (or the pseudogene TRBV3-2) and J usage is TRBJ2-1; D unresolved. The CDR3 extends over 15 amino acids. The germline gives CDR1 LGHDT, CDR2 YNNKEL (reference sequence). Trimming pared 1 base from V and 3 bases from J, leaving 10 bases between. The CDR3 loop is CASSQVSRGYNEQFF. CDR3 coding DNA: TGTGCCAGCAGCCAAGTTTCTCGCGGCTACAATGAGCAGTTCTTC.

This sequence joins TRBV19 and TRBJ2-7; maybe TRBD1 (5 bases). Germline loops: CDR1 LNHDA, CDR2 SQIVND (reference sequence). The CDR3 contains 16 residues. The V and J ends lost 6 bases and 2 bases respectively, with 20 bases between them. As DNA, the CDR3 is TGTGCCAGTAGCAACCTGGCCGGACAAGGAGCCTACGAGCAGTACTTC. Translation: CASSNLAGQGAYEQYF. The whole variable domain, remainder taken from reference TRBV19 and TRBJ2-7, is DGGITQSPKYLFRKEGQNVTLSCEQNLNHDAMYWYRQDPGQGLRLIYYSQIVNDFQKGDIAEGYSVSREKKESFPLTVTSAQKNPTAFYLCASSNLAGQGAYEQYFGPGTRLTVT.

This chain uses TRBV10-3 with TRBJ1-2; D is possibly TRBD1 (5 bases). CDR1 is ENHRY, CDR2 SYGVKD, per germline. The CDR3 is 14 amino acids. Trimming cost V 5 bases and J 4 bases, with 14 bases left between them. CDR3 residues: CAISPRGSTYGYTF. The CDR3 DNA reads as TGTGCCATCAGTCCCCGGGGCAGCACCTATGGCTACACCTTC.

Here the CDR3 reads CASSERRTGYEQYF. The CDR3 DNA is TGTGCCAGCAGCGAGCGCCGGACAGGCTACGAGCAGTACTTC. This sequence joins TRBV6-5 and TRBJ2-7; 7 bases are shared with TRBD1. CDR1 is MNHEY and CDR2 is SVGAGI in the germline V gene. The CDR3 loop spans 14 amino acids. V shed 6 bases, J shed 3 bases, and the junction held 8 bases outside the gene matches.

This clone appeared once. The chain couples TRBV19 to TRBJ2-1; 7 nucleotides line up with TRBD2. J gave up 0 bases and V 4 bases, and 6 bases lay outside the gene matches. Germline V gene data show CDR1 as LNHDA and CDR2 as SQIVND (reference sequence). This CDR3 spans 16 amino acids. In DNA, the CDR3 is TGTGCCAGTAGTAATAGCGGGTCGAGCTCCTACAATGAGCAGTTCTTC. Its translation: CASSNSGSSSYNEQFF.